These 13 T cell receptor beta chains were sequenced from one sample in a study of CD8+ T cells in alopecia areata. Indicated treatment: oral pan-JAK inhibitor, 5-10 mg twice daily. Sequencing templates came from extracted RNA that was reverse transcribed into cDNA. Assay used: immunoSEQ multiplex PCR; TCRdb lists only in-frame clones, some missing. This table has 200,000 to 250,000 clones, just over 65% appearing once. The material sequenced was CD4+ T cells sorted from blood, taken at approximately week 42, from a patient treated with tofacitinib. Every receptor here comes from a human donor with alopecia areata.

The chain carries TRBV6-1 and TRBJ2-7; D is uncertain. CDR3 length: 12 residues. The V gene's germline CDR1 is MNHNS and CDR2 SASEGT. V was cut by 4 bases and J by 2 bases, with 6 bases left in between. The chain's CDR3 is CASSATTYEQYF. The CDR3 DNA reads as TGTGCCAGCAGTGCTACGACCTACGAGCAGTACTTC.

V is TRBV2 and J is TRBJ2-2; 8 nucleotides match TRBD2. Germline-derived CDR1 and CDR2 are SNHLY and FYNNEI. This CDR3 comprises 16 residues. The V segment lost 6 bases and the J segment 0 bases; nucleotides outside the gene matches: 6. CDR3 sequence: CASRGAGGPNTGELFF. The CDR3, as DNA: TGTGCCAGCAGGGGTGCGGGGGGCCCGAACACCGGGGAGCTGTTTTTT.

Points on this clone: The conserved phenylalanine or tryptophan normally closing the CDR3 is absent here, so this likely arose from a read error. The limits of the CDR3 on the DNA are not certain, so only TCRdb's listed CDR3 is given. V and J are TRBV7-3 and TRBJ2-7; TRBD2 was called by the table and not checked on the DNA. The CDR3 is 14 residues long, ends included. CDR1 is SGHTA, CDR2 FQGTGA, per germline. The CDR3 protein is CASSSPLATLSGDE.

This clone was seen a handful of times. The chain joins TRBV29-1 to TRBJ2-3; D ambiguous. This CDR3 has 16 amino acids. In germline, CDR1 is SQVTM, CDR2 ANQGSEA. V lost 2 bases to trimming and J lost 3 bases, with 18 bases between them. CDR3 nucleotide sequence: TGCAGCGTTGAACCACAGCTCAATGTGAGGACAGATACGCAGTATTTT. It codes for CSVEPQLNVRTDTQYF.

The chain has TRBV29-1 and TRBJ1-1; 9 positions agree with TRBD1. Germline CDR1 SQVTM, CDR2 ANQGSEA. J gave up 4 bases and V 3 bases, and 3 bases lay outside the gene matches. The CDR3 length is 13 residues. This CDR3 is CSVEGQGPTEAFF. DNA of the CDR3: TGCAGCGTTGAGGGACAGGGACCCACTGAAGCTTTCTTT. Drawing the rest from reference TRBV29-1 and TRBJ1-1, the complete variable domain is SAVISQKPSRDICQRGTSLTIQCQVDSQVTMMFWYRQQPGQSLTLIATANQGSEATYESGFVIDKFPISRPNLTFSTLTVSNMSPEDSSIYLCSVEGQGPTEAFFGQGTRLTVV.

The rearrangement uses TRBV11-2 and TRBJ1-2; D is uncertain. Per germline, CDR1 SGHAT and CDR2 FQNNGV. Trimming took 1 base from V and 7 from J, leaving 7 bases between them. This CDR3 has 12 residues. CDR3 amino acids: CASSLAGLGYTF. CDR3 coding DNA: TGTGCCAGCAGCTTAGCTGGGCTTGGCTACACCTTC. Looking up the rest from reference TRBV11-2 and TRBJ1-2 gives the full variable domain: EAGVAQSPRYKIIEKRQSVAFWCNPISGHATLYWYQQILGQGPKLLIQFQNNGVVDDSQLPKDRFSAERLKGVDSTLKIQPAKLEDSAVYLCASSLAGLGYTFGSGTRLTVV.

This clone was found once. The chain joins TRBV30 to TRBJ2-1; 9 positions match TRBD2. The CDR3 extends over 14 amino acids. V dropped 4 bases and J dropped 4; count of bases not matched to a gene: 5. CDR1 is GTSNPN and CDR2 is SVGIG in the germline V gene (reference sequence). The CDR3 DNA is TGTGCCTGGACGGTTAGCGGGAGATACAATGAGCAGTTCTTC. Translated, it gives CAWTVSGRYNEQFF.

V gene TRBV9 combines with J gene TRBJ1-1, with TRBD1 matching over 8 bases. Germline lookup yields CDR1 SGDLS and CDR2 YYNGEE. The CDR3 spans 15 residues. V dropped 4 bases and J dropped 1; count of bases not matched to a gene: 6. The DNA for the CDR3 is TGTGCCAGCAGCCGCGGACAGGGAACGAACACTGAAGCTTTCTTT. It codes for CASSRGQGTNTEAFF.

This clone was found once. V gene TRBV18 combines with J gene TRBJ1-5; 9 bases align to TRBD1. This CDR3 comprises 15 residues. The ends lost 6 bases at V and 6 bases at J; junction bases unmatched: 9. Germline V gene sequence: CDR1 KGHSH, CDR2 LQKENI. The CDR3 DNA is TGTGCCAGCTCCCCAGGACAGGGGACTTCTCAGCCCCAGCATTTT. Encoded protein: CASSPGQGTSQPQHF.

Worth noting for this clone: Other DNA sequences within the sample encode an identical CDR3. The chain combines TRBV29-1 with TRBJ1-1; the D gene is possibly TRBD1 (5 bases). The CDR3 covers 13 residues. Per germline, CDR1 SQVTM and CDR2 ANQGSEA. Deletions cut 2 bases from V and 1 base from J, with 8 bases between. CDR3 sequence reads: CSVEQGRNTEAFF. The CDR3 DNA reads as TGCAGCGTTGAACAGGGCCGGAACACTGAAGCTTTCTTT.

V is TRBV6-5 and J is TRBJ1-5; D uncertain. The CDR3 extends over 13 amino acids. Trimming pared 6 bases from V and 4 bases from J, leaving 10 bases between. Germline V gene data show CDR1 as MNHEY and CDR2 as SVGAGI. The CDR3 region has the DNA TGTGCCAGCAGAAAGGGAAGGAATCAGCCCCAGCATTTT. Amino acid sequence: CASRKGRNQPQHF.

This chain links TRBV11-2 with TRBJ2-7; possible D gene TRBD2, 6 bases. CDR1 is SGHAT, CDR2 FQNNGV, per germline. The CDR3 is made up of 15 amino acids. V was clipped by 2 bases and J by 0 bases, with 11 bases between them. CDR3 sequence reads: CASSLLDGSSYEQYF. The CDR3 DNA sequence: TGTGCCAGCAGCTTACTCGACGGGAGCTCCTACGAGCAGTACTTC.

This clone has just a few counts. The chain combines TRBV29-1 with TRBJ2-5; D may correspond to TRBD1 or TRBD2 (6 bases each). The DNA matches TRBJ2-7 better at its end, which makes the J call doubtful. Germline-derived CDR1 and CDR2 are SQVTM and ANQGSEA. This CDR3 comprises 13 residues. The CDR3 coding sequence is TGCAGCGTTGTCAGGTCCAGGGGAGGCGAGCAGTACTTC. Its protein product is CSVVRSRGGEQYF.